A single sample gave rise to the 21 T cell receptor beta chains below, sequenced in a study of PD-1 blockade in classical Hodgkin lymphoma. The data were produced by immunoSEQ multiplex PCR, yet TCRdb's version contains in-frame clones alone and is incomplete. This sample has about 30,000 clones, with about nine tenths found just once. Time point noted: newly diagnosed, previously untreated cHL patient sample. It was by magnetic negative selection that CD4+ T cells were purified from thawed PBMCs. The specimen was CD4+ T cells from blood. All receptors come from a human donor with classical Hodgkin lymphoma.

This clone appeared a single time. The rearrangement links TRBV28 to TRBJ1-4; TRBD1 aligns across 8 bases. Germline lookup yields CDR1 MDHEN and CDR2 SYDVKM. Losses at the gene ends were 6 bases for V and 8 bases for J; bases not matched to a gene: 11. This CDR3 has 15 residues. CDR3 amino acids: CASSARQGAGEKLFF. The CDR3, as DNA: TGTGCCAGCAGCGCTAGGCAGGGGGCGGGCGAAAAACTGTTTTTT.

The chain joins TRBV10-3 to TRBJ2-7; D remains unclear. Germline-derived CDR1 and CDR2 are ENHRY and SYGVKD. This CDR3 has 15 amino acids. Trimming shortened V by 5 bases and J by 2 bases, and 16 bases separated the two germline ends. The CDR3 DNA follows: TGTGCCATCAGTAACGCGAAGGTACCCACCTACGAGCAGTACGTC. This encodes CAISNAKVPTYEQYV.

The rearrangement uses TRBV5-1 and TRBJ1-5, with D possibly TRBD1 on 5 matching bases. Germline V gives CDR1 SGHRS, CDR2 YFSETQ. The CDR3 extends over 20 amino acids. V lost 0 bases, J lost 6 bases, and 28 bases lay in between. The CDR3 nucleotides read TGCGCCAGCAGCTTGGCCAACCAAAAAGACAGACCGAGAGGAAGTCAGCCCCAGCATTTT. Amino acids: CASSLANQKDRPRGSQPQHF.

The chain couples TRBV5-1 to TRBJ2-1; the D gene is possibly TRBD2 (7 bases). The V gene's germline CDR1 is SGHRS and CDR2 YFSETQ. The CDR3 has 14 residues. Trimming took 0 bases from V and 7 from J, leaving 11 bases between them. The CDR3 DNA reads TGCGCCAGCAGCTTGGAGGGGGGGCCAAATGAGCAGTTCTTC. This gives the protein CASSLEGGPNEQFF.

V usage is TRBV9 and J usage is TRBJ2-7; TRBD2 matches at 13 bases. The CDR3 covers 15 residues. The junction had 3 bases not matched to a gene; V was cut back by 4 bases and J by 2 bases. CDR1 is SGDLS, CDR2 YYNGEE, per germline. The CDR3 nucleotides read TGTGCCAGCAGCCGGACTAGCGGGAGCACCTACGAGCAGTACTTC. The encoded protein is CASSRTSGSTYEQYF.

This chain connects TRBV10-2 to TRBJ1-4; D not resolved. The CDR3 totals 14 residues. V was trimmed by 6 bases and J by 0 bases, leaving 8 bases between them. CDR1 WSHSY and CDR2 SAAADI come from the germline V gene. This CDR3 reads CASRAGTTNEKLFF. DNA for the CDR3: TGCGCCAGCAGGGCCGGAACAACTAATGAAAAACTGTTTTTT.

This clone was seen only a few times. V is TRBV19 and J is TRBJ1-2; 7 bases fit TRBD1. In germline, CDR1 is LNHDA, CDR2 SQIVND (reference sequence). This CDR3 has 14 amino acids. V lost 6 bases to trimming and J lost 8 bases; unmatched junction nucleotides: 12. In nucleotides, the CDR3 is TGTGCCAGTAGCATCGGGACAGCCCTATCGGGCTACACCTTC. Translation: CASSIGTALSGYTF.

The rearrangement links TRBV11-2 to TRBJ2-7; 9 bases align to TRBD2. The CDR3 extends over 16 amino acids. Germline assignment: CDR1 SGHAT and CDR2 FQNNGV. V dropped 1 base and J dropped 4; count of bases not matched to a gene: 8. This CDR3 reads CASSLVGSSGVYEQYV. In DNA, the CDR3 is TGTGCCAGCAGCTTAGTTGGGTCTAGCGGGGTTTACGAGCAGTACGTC.

The chain is built from TRBV5-8 and TRBJ2-1, with a tentative D call TRBD2 (6 bases). V was clipped by 4 bases and J by 6 bases, with 17 bases between them. The CDR3 is made up of 15 amino acids. Germline V lookup: CDR1 SGHTS, CDR2 YDEGEE. The CDR3 here is CASSHGLLGANEQFF. For the CDR3, the DNA is TGTGCCAGCAGCCATGGACTACTAGGGGCCAATGAGCAGTTCTTC.

The V and J genes are TRBV15 and TRBJ2-7, with D possibly TRBD1 on 6 matching bases. V dropped 0 bases and J dropped 3 bases, with 12 bases sitting between them. Germline V lookup: CDR1 LNHNV, CDR2 YYDKDF (reference sequence). CDR3 length equals 15 residues. CDR3 sequence: CATSRENRDNYEQYF. Written as DNA, the CDR3 is TGTGCCACCAGCAGAGAAAACCGGGACAACTACGAGCAGTACTTC. Variable domain in full (rest from reference TRBV15 and TRBJ2-7): DAMVIQNPRYQVTQFGKPVTLSCSQTLNHNVMYWYQQKSSQAPKLLFHYYDKDFNNEADTPDNFQSRRPNTSFCFLDIRSPGLGDTAMYLCATSRENRDNYEQYFGPGTRLTVT.

The genes are TRBV2 and TRBJ1-3; D is unclear. CDR3 length: 12 residues. Germline assignment: CDR1 SNHLY and CDR2 FYNNEI. V shed 4 bases and J shed 11 bases, with 12 bases lying between them. The CDR3 DNA is TGTGCCAGCAGTGCCCCCCCTCCGTCCATATATTTT. Translating it yields CASSAPPPSIYF.

This rearrangement joins TRBV5-1 to TRBJ1-2; 7 nucleotides agree with TRBD1. Trimming removed 3 bases from V and 4 bases from J; junction bases left unmatched: 12. The V gene's germline CDR1 is SGHRS and CDR2 YFSETQ. CDR3 length: 16 amino acids. The CDR3 region is CASSWEKPGTVYGYTF. The CDR3 DNA follows: TGCGCCAGCAGCTGGGAGAAGCCCGGGACAGTCTATGGCTACACCTTC.

The gene calls are TRBV28 and TRBJ1-1, with D unclear. This CDR3 is 13 amino acids long. The V gene lost 7 bases and the J gene lost 1 base, with 10 bases spanning the gap. Germline V gene sequence: CDR1 MDHEN, CDR2 SYDVKM. The CDR3 spells CASKAAENTEAFF. The DNA for the CDR3 is TGTGCCAGCAAAGCTGCAGAGAACACTGAAGCTTTCTTT. Full variable domain (rest looked up from reference TRBV28 and TRBJ1-1): DVKVTQSSRYLVKRTGEKVFLECVQDMDHENMFWYRQDPGLGLRLIYFSYDVKMKEKGDIPEGYSVSREKKERFSLILESASTNQTSMYLCASKAAENTEAFFGQGTRLTVV.

The V and J genes are TRBV18 and TRBJ1-5; the match to TRBD1 covers 10 bases. Germline-derived CDR1 and CDR2 are KGHSH and LQKENI. The CDR3 consists of 14 residues. After removal of 3 bases from V and 7 bases from J, the junction contained 3 bases not matched to a gene. The CDR3 DNA reads as TGTGCCAGCTCACCTGGGACAGGGGACCAGCCCCAGCATTTT. Translated: CASSPGTGDQPQHF.

This clone was counted between two and nine times. The gene calls are TRBV7-7 and TRBJ1-4; perhaps TRBD1 as D (5 bases). The V gene's germline CDR1 is SSHAT and CDR2 FNYEAQ (reference sequence). The germline V and J ends were trimmed by 11 bases and 3 bases, with 19 bases remaining between them. The length of the CDR3 is 15 residues. The CDR3 is CAVGDGLGSNEKLFF. The CDR3 region has the DNA TGTGCCGTAGGGGACGGACTAGGGTCTAATGAAAAACTGTTTTTT.

The CDR3 protein is CASSLLNEQYV. CDR3 coding DNA: TGTGCCAGCTCCCTCTTAAACGAGCAGTACGTC. The genes are TRBV6-1 and TRBJ2-7; D remains unclear. Germline loops: CDR1 MNHNS, CDR2 SASEGT. The CDR3 runs 11 residues. Trimming cost V 8 bases and J 5 bases, with 10 bases left between them.

The chain employs TRBV6-6 and TRBJ1-1, with 10 bases that match TRBD1. Germline assignment: CDR1 MNHNY and CDR2 SVGAGI (reference sequence). The ends lost 4 bases at V and 11 bases at J; junction bases unmatched: 13. The length of the CDR3 is 15 residues. CDR3 nucleotides: TGTGCCAGCAGTTCATCCCCGGGACAGGGGTCCAGGGCTTTCTTT. Residues: CASSSSPGQGSRAFF.

The chain links TRBV5-4 to TRBJ2-2, with D unresolved. Germline V gene sequence: CDR1 SGHNT, CDR2 YYREEE (reference sequence). This CDR3 has 14 residues. The V gene lost 1 base and the J gene lost 2 bases, with 6 bases spanning the gap. CDR3 bases: TGTGCCAGCAGCTTGTTTCGAAACACCGGGGAGCTGTTTTTT. Protein product: CASSLFRNTGELFF.

The chain employs TRBV18 and TRBJ1-1; D is unclear. V lost 3 bases and J 0 bases, leaving 8 bases between the germline ends. The CDR3 is made up of 14 amino acids. The V gene's germline CDR1 is KGHSH and CDR2 LQKENI. CDR3 in amino acids: CASSPVSMNTEAFF. Here the CDR3 DNA reads TGTGCCAGCTCACCCGTCTCCATGAACACTGAAGCTTTCTTT.

The rearrangement uses TRBV5-1 and TRBJ1-2; 9 nucleotides line up with TRBD1. The CDR3 covers 16 residues. Germline V CDR1 and CDR2: SGHRS, YFSETQ. V was clipped by 1 base and J by 3 bases; unmatched bases: 7. The CDR3 DNA reads as TGCGCCAGCAGCTTGACAGGGGGCGGAGTAGACTATGGCTACACCTTC. Its translation is CASSLTGGGVDYGYTF.

V gene TRBV6-4 combines with J gene TRBJ1-5, with 7 bases aligning to TRBD1. The germline gives CDR1 MRHNA, CDR2 SNTAGT. This CDR3 comprises 14 residues. Germline trimming cut 8 bases from V and 5 bases from J; bases unmatched to any gene: 9. The CDR3 DNA reads TGTGCCAGCCGCGCACCTACAGGGGATCAGCCCCAGCATTTT. Its translation: CASRAPTGDQPQHF.